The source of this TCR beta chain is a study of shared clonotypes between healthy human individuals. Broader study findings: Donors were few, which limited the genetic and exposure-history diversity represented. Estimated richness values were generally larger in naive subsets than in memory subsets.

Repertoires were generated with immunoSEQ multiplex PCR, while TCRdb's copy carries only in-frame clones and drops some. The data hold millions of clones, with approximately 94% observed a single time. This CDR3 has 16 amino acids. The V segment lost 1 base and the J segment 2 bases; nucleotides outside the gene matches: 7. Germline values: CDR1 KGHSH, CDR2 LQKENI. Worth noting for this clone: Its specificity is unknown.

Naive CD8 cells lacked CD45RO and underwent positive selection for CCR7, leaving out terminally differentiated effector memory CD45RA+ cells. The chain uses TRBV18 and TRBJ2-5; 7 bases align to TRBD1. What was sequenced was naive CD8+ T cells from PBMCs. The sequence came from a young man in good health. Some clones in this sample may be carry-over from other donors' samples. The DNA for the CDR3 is TGTGCCAGCTCACCACGGGACAGCTCGTATCAAGAGACCCAGTACTTC. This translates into CASSPRDSSYQETQYF.